The entry below describes one T cell receptor beta chain. This entry is derived from a study of T cell responses to AZD1222 COVID-19 vaccine. This table comes from immunoSEQ multiplex PCR, and its TCRdb copy is limited to in-frame clones, with some not included. The repertoire holds about 130,000 clones, with just over 85% as singletons. The CDR3 has 16 amino acids. Germline V lookup: CDR1 LNHDA, CDR2 SQIVND (reference sequence). Trimming removed 4 bases at V and 2 bases at J, with 15 bases between. This clonotype was obtained from an adult in good health. The J gene is TRBJ2-1, the V gene TRBV19, with a possible D match to TRBD1 (6 bases). Sequenced here: peripheral blood, sampled on day 0 of AZD1222 vaccination. The CDR3, as DNA: TGTGCCAGTAGTAGCCCCTCAGGGGCGGCCTACAATGAGCAGTTCTTC. It codes for CASSSPSGAAYNEQFF.